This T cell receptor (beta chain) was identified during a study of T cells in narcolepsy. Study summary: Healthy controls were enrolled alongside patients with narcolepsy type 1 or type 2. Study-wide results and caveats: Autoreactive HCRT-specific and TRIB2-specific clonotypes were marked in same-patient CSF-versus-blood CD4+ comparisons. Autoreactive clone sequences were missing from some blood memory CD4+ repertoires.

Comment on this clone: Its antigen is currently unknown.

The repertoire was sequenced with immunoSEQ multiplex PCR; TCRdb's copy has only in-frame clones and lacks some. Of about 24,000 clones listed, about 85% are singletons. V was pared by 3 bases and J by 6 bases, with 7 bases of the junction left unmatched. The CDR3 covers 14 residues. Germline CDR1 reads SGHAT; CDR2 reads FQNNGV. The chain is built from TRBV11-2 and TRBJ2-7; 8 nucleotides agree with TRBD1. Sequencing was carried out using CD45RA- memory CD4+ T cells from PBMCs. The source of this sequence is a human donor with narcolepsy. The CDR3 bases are TGTGCCAGCAGCTTGACAGGGGCCTTCTCCGAGCAGTACTTC. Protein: CASSLTGAFSEQYF.